A selection of T cell receptor beta chains follows, all from one sample in a study of T cell repertoires in cytomegalovirus infection. Antigens for these TCRs are unknown. One entry per CDR3 protein, called by TCRdb with MiXCR from the reads. The sample has approximately 71,000 distinct CDR3 sequences, roughly 20% seen once; the top ten hold about 63%. Sequenced material: CD8+ T cells from cultured PBMCs, taken from culture after CMV antigen stimulation. These receptors originate from a human donor in good health (CMV status not recorded). Some clones in this sample may be carry-over from other donors' samples. Each CDR3 is given with its conserved first and last residue. A D gene is named only where the DNA matches it firmly. Some rows have no size entry. The others give once, few or many, or a class for an expanded clone.

TRBD1 TRBJ1-2 TRBV29-1 . TGCAACGTTGCGGCAGGGGGGAATGGCTACACCTTC CNVAAGGNGYTF
. TRBJ2-7 TRBV7-2 . TGTGCCAGCAGCGGGGGGGCTTACACCTACGAGCAGTACTTC CASSGGAYTYEQYF
. TRBJ1-2 TRBV2 . TGTGCCAGCAGTGATCTCGGACAGTTGGATGGCTACACCTTC CASSDLGQLDGYTF
TRBD1 TRBJ2-7 TRBV7-6 few TGTGCCAGCCGAGGTAGGGACAGACGGAGCGAGCAGTACTTC CASRGRDRRSEQYF
. TRBJ2-4 TRBV6-1 few TGTGCCAGCAGTGAATTCCACGGGGACATTCAGTACTTC CASSEFHGDIQYF
. TRBJ2-4 TRBV6-2/TRBV6-3 few TGTGCCAGCAGCTACAGCGTGGCCAAAAACATTCAGTACTTC CASSYSVAKNIQYF
TRBD1 TRBJ1-1 TRBV7-2 . TGTGCCAGCAGCCGAATGACAGGGACGGACACTGAAGCTTTCTTT CASSRMTGTDTEAFF
TRBD2 TRBJ2-3 TRBV12-3/TRBV12-4 . TGTGCCAGCAGTTTAGGGACTAGCGGGGCCCTCACAGATACGCAGTATTTT CASSLGTSGALTDTQYF
. TRBJ2-7 TRBV7-9 few TGTGCCAGCAGCCCCCCGGGTTACGGGGGGCGGAACGAGCAGTACTTC CASSPPGYGGRNEQYF
. TRBJ1-3 TRBV4-2 few TGTGCCAGCAGCCAAGATCCCGAAGTTTACTCTGGAAACACCATATATTTT CASSQDPEVYSGNTIYF
TRBD1 TRBJ1-2 TRBV6-5 . TGTGCCAGCAGTAGAACAGGGGGATCAGTCGGCTATGGCTACACCTTC CASSRTGGSVGYGYTF
. TRBJ1-1 TRBV19 . TGTGCCAGTACCCTGGCTGGGGAAGCTTTCTTT CASTLAGEAFF
. TRBJ1-2 TRBV27 few TGTGCCAGCAGTTACAGGGTAACGGATGGCTACACCTTC CASSYRVTDGYTF
TRBD1 TRBJ2-5 TRBV20-1 . TGCAGGGCATCAACGTCATCTCTGACAGGGGAGGAAGAGACCCAGTACTTC CRASTSSLTGEEETQYF
. TRBJ1-6 TRBV28 few TGTGCCAGCAGTTTGCTCAGGGCTAATGATTCACCCCTCCACTTT CASSLLRANDSPLHF
TRBD1 TRBJ2-1 TRBV5-1 . TGCGCCAGCAGCTTGGGGGACAGGGGTTTCAATGAGCAGTTCTTC CASSLGDRGFNEQFF
. TRBJ2-3 TRBV7-9 few TGTGCCAGCATGGGGAGAGGGGGTAAGGATACGCAGTATTTT CASMGRGGKDTQYF
. TRBJ2-3 TRBV4-3 . TGCGCCAGCAGCCAAGAATGGCTAGATACGCAGTATTTT CASSQEWLDTQYF
. TRBJ1-3 TRBV7-2 few TGTGCCAGCAGCTTACCCGGGTCCGGAAACACCATATATTTT CASSLPGSGNTIYF
. TRBJ1-1 TRBV6-2/TRBV6-3 few TGTGCCAGCATGATGAACGGTGAAGCTTTCTTT CASMMNGEAFF
TRBD1 TRBJ1-2 TRBV6-6 few TGTGCCAGCAGTTACGGGGACAGAAACTATGGCTACACCTTC CASSYGDRNYGYTF
TRBD2 TRBJ2-3 TRBV27 once TGTGCCAGCAGTTTATCACTCGGGGGGGCCGCAGATACGCAGTATTTT CASSLSLGGAADTQYF
TRBD1 TRBJ1-1 TRBV12-3/TRBV12-4 few TGTGCCAGCAGTTTCGGACAGGCCGGACCCGAAGCTTTCTTT CASSFGQAGPEAFF
TRBD2 TRBJ2-3 TRBV5-4 few TGTGCCAGCAGTACAGCGGGGGGGCTCACAGATACGCAGTATTTT CASSTAGGLTDTQYF
. TRBJ2-7 TRBV18 . TGTGCCAGCTCACCTACCTCGGGACCCTACCAGGCCTACGAGCAGTACTTC CASSPTSGPYQAYEQYF
. TRBJ1-6 TRBV4-1 . TGCGCCAGCAGCCAAGGGACCCGGTCCTATAATTCACCCCTCCACTTT CASSQGTRSYNSPLHF
. TRBJ1-1 TRBV12-3/TRBV12-4 . TGTGCCAGCACCAACGGTGGGCCTGGGGGCAAAGAAGCTTTCTTT CASTNGGPGGKEAFF
. TRBJ1-1 TRBV12-3/TRBV12-4 few TGTGCCAGCAGAGACGGGGGTACTGAAGCTTTCTTT CASRDGGTEAFF
. TRBJ1-2 TRBV7-8 . TGTCCCAGCAGCCTAGAAAAGACAGGTCGGGGCTATGGCTACACCTTC CPSSLEKTGRGYGYTF
. TRBJ2-7 TRBV27 few TGTGCCAGCACAGGGCCCTCTAGGGAGCAGTACTTC CASTGPSREQYF
TRBD1 TRBJ2-2 TRBV11-2 few TGTGCCAGCAGCTTTTCTATGGGGACAGAGAACACCGGGGAGCTGTTTTTT CASSFSMGTENTGELFF